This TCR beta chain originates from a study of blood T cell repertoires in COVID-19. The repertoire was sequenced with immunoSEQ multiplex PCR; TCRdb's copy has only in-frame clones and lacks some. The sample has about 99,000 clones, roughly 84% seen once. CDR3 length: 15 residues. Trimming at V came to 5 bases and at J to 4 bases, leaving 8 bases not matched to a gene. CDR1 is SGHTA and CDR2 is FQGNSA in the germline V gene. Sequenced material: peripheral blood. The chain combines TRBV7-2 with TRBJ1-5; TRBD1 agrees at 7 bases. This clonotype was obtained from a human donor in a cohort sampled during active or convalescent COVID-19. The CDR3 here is CASSPRQGPNQPQHF. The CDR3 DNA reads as TGTGCCAGCAGCCCTCGACAGGGCCCAAATCAGCCCCAGCATTTT.